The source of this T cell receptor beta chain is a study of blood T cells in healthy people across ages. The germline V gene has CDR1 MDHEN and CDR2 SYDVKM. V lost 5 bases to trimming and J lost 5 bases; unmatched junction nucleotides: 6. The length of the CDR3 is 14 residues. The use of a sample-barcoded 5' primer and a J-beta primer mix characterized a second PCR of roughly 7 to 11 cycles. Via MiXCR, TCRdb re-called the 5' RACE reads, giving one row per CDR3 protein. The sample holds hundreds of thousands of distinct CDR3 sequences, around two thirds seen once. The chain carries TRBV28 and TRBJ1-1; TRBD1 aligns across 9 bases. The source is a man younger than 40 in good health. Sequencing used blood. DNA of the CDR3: TGTGCCAGCAGTCGGGGACAGGGAAGGACTGAAGCTTTCTTT. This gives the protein CASSRGQGRTEAFF.